This T cell receptor (beta chain) was profiled in a study of T cells after yellow fever vaccination (dated by TCRdb to the late 2010s). About the full investigation: Libraries from fractions with low cell numbers were prepared with the SMART-Seq v4 Ultra Low Input RNA kit. To follow T-cell clones before and after both primary and booster YFV17D yellow fever vaccination, bulk TCR alpha and beta repertoires underwent longitudinal sequencing. Two healthy male donors, one aged 18 to 30 and one aged 30 to 40 years, made up the cohort. Blood samples were taken at several timepoints before and after primary and secondary immunization, and bulk PBMC replicates and cell subsets were isolated. Paper-wide results and their limitations: Most clones expanded after primary vaccination were re-detected after the booster (just under 97% of CD4 and 88% of CD8), suggesting broad memory maintenance. The secondary T-cell response was found to be weaker but faster than the primary response, with a peak reached on day 5 rather than on day 15. Because only a couple of donors were included in the study, the extent to which the findings can be generalized is limited. Computational filtering was needed because FACS-sorted repertoires could contain abundant contaminating clonotypes from the bulk population. A small fraction of clonotypes appeared in both the CD4 and CD8 compartments, likely as a result of convergent recombination.

In the germline V gene, CDR1 corresponds to SGHNT and CDR2 to YENEEA. The CDR3 goes from the cysteine to the phenylalanine over 13 residues. The CDR3 DNA has 39 bases and is translated from base 1. V is pared back by 0 bases and J by 5 bases, with 7 bases lying between the germline termini. The treatment or condition label corresponds to: live attenuated yellow fever vaccine strain. At each blood-draw timepoint, two biological replicates of bulk PBMCs were collected. A standard Ficoll-Paque protocol was used to isolate PBMCs from peripheral blood. TriZol was used to extract RNA from bulk PBMCs, from CD4 and CD8 fractions, and from dextramer-positive and dextramer-negative fractions. Sequencing relied on an Illumina NovaSeq 6000. TCR cDNA was synthesized by 5'RACE template switching, through which a universal primer site and unique molecular identifiers were introduced. cDNA synthesis was primed from both the TCR alpha and TCR beta constant segments. Library amplification involved two PCR steps, and the second step added sample barcodes and sequencing adapters. Libraries were sequenced on Illumina HiSeq 2500 (2x100 bp) or NovaSeq (2x150 bp). The authors processed their data as follows. Reads were demultiplexed and collapsed into UMI consensus sequences with MIGEC, and V(D)J alignment was performed with MiXCR. Clonotypes responding to the vaccine were identified with edgeR on replicate PBMC samples, with the criteria of FDR below 0.01 and a log2 fold change above 5 up to day 15. Bulk clonotypes were assigned CD4 or CD8 identity according to which sequenced CD4 or CD8 repertoire held them at higher abundance. TCRdb reran the public reads through fastp at Q25 and MiXCR, keeping productive beta chains. Each entry merges the rows of one CDR3 protein and shows their most common DNA and genes. TCRdb's processing, not the authors', yielded these V and J calls. The table for this sample lists more than 200,000 distinct CDR3 sequences; roughly 3.5% of them were counted only once. The top ten hold under 20% of the sample.

This clonotype was detected only a few times. The specificity of this receptor is unknown. Per-nucleotide qualities are absent, and no much larger clonotype sits a single base away. The TCR comes from a young man who received the YFV17D yellow fever vaccine. The V gene is TRBV11-3 and the J gene is TRBJ1-1; no D gene is confidently identified. This specimen was PBMCs, taken 15 days after the yellow fever booster vaccination. The CDR3 region has the sequence CASSLDEETEAFF. The DNA sequence is as follows: TGTGCCAGCAGCTTAGATGAGGAAACTGAAGCTTTCTTT.